This T cell receptor beta chain was profiled in a study of response to subunit inactivated influenza vaccine. Whole-study findings and limits: New T cells are recruited in small numbers by each seasonal influenza vaccination, according to the authors' suggestion.

One entry per CDR3 protein, called by TCRdb with MiXCR from the RT-PCR reads. The repertoire holds roughly 650,000 distinct CDR3 sequences, with roughly 15% as singletons. Comment on this clonotype: Its matching antigen is unknown.

V was shortened by 0 bases and J by 2 bases, with 18 bases between the two germline ends. CDR3 length equals 17 residues. Germline CDR1 reads SGHRS; CDR2 reads YFSETQ. The clonotype was recovered from a man aged 50-60 years who received an inactivated influenza vaccine. The V call is TRBV5-1, the J call TRBJ2-7; perhaps D is TRBD1 or TRBD2 (5 bases each). The sequenced sample was PBMCs from blood, obtained approximately 15 days before vaccination. The CDR3 DNA sequence: TGCGCCAGCAGCTTGGGCTTCTCCGGGACGGTAGCCTACGAGCAGTACTTC. Translated, it gives CASSLGFSGTVAYEQYF.